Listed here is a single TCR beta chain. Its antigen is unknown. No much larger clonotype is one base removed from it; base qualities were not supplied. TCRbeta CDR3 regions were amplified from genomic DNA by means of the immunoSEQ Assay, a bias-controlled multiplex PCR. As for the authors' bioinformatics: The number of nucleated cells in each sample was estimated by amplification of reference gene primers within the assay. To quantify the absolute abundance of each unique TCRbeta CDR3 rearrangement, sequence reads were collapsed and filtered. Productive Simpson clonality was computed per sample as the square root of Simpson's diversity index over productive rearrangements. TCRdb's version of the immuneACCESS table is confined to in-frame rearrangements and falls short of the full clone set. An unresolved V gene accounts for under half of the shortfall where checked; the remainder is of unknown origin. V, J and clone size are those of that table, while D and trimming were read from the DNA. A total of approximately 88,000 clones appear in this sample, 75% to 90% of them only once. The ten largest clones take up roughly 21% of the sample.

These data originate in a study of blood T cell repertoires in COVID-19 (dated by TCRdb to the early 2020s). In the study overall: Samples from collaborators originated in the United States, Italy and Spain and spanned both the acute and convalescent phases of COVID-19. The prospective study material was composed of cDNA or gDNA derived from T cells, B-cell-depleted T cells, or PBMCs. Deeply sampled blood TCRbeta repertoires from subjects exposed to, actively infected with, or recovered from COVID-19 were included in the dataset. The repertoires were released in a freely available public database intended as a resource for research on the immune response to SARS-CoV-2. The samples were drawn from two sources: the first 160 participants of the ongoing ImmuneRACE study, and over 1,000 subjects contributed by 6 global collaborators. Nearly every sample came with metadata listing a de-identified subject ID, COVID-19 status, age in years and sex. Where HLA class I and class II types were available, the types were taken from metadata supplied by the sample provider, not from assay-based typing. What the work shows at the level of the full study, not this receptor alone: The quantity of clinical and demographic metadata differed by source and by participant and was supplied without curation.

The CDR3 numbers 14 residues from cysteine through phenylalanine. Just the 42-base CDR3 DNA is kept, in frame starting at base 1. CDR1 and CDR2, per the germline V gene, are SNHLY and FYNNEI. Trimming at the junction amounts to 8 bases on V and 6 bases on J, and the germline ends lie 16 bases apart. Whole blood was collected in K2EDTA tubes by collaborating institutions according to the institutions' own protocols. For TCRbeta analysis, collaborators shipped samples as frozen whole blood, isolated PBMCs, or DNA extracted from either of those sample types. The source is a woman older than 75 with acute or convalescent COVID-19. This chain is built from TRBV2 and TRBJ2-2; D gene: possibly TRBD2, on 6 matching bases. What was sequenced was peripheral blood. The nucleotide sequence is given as TGTGCCAGCTTTATCGACCGGAGGGCCGGGGAGCTGTTTTTT. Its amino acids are CASFIDRRAGELFF.